This T cell receptor beta chain was recovered during a study of tumor-infiltrating lymphocytes in primary liver carcinoma. The researchers produced TCR beta cDNA from 400 to 650 ng total RNA with a constant-region primer. Sequencing libraries for TCR beta derived from three nested multiplex PCR rounds that used slightly modified ARM-PCR. The opening two PCR rounds, around 9 cycles each, paired TRBV1-TRBV30 forward primers with a C-beta reverse primer. TCRdb re-analysed the multiplex PCR reads in MiXCR, keeping a single row per CDR3 protein. The data contain 70,000 to 75,000 distinct CDR3 sequences, roughly two thirds of them singletons. Germline V CDR1 and CDR2: MNHEY, SVGEGT. The CDR3 length is 15 residues. Bulk tissue was left unsorted, and RNA and DNA were co-extracted from around 18-30 mg of it. Patients were chronically HBV-infected and treatment-naive. All of the tumor samples contained over 75% viable tumor cells.

Notes on this clonotype: Sequence at one end of the junction differs from germline and may be a read error.

This sequence was found in a man aged 35-49 years with primary liver carcinoma and hepatitis B virus infection. The sequencing sample was made of liver tumor tissue from sampling region 4. Subset of the sample: tumor region T4, right-lateral pole. The chain combines TRBV6-2 or TRBV6-3 with TRBJ2-7; 8 nucleotides line up with TRBD2. CDR3 sequence (DNA): TGTGCCAGCAGACCCGGGATTAGCGGGGCGTACGAACAGTACTTC. Translation: CASRPGISGAYEQYF.